This entry lists 7 T cell receptor beta chains sequenced from one sample in a study of shared clonotypes between healthy human individuals. Clones were read by immunoSEQ multiplex PCR, and TCRdb kept only the in-frame ones, dropping some. The sample holds some 500,000 clones, 77% seen once. Material: PBMCs. These receptors were collected from a woman in her thirties or forties in good health. Some clones in this sample may be carry-over from other donors' samples.

The chain uses TRBV2 and TRBJ2-5, with 8 nucleotides matching TRBD1. Trimming took 5 bases from V and 3 from J; bases not matched to a gene: 5. The CDR3 covers 14 residues. CDR1 is SNHLY and CDR2 is FYNNEI in the germline V gene. In DNA, the CDR3 is TGTGCCAGCAGTCCATACAGGGGGGAAGAGACCCAGTACTTC. It specifies CASSPYRGEETQYF.

This clone was seen ten or more times. This chain joins TRBV12-1 and TRBJ2-3; whether TRBD2, the table's D call, matches the DNA was not checked. TRBV12-1 is recorded as a pseudogene. The CDR3 loop spans 15 amino acids. For the CDR3, the DNA is TGTGCCAGCAGCTTTGCCCCCCCTAGCACAGATACGCAGTATTTT. The encoded protein is CASSFAPPSTDTQYF.

The chain employs TRBV30 and TRBJ1-1; D not certain. The CDR3 consists of 11 residues. Germline V gene sequence: CDR1 GTSNPN, CDR2 SVGIG (reference sequence). Trimming took off 3 bases at V and 5 bases at J, with 7 bases between the two ends. The CDR3 DNA sequence: TGTGCCTGGAGCTTCTTTACTGAAGCTTTCTTT. It yields the protein CAWSFFTEAFF.

V and J are TRBV5-4 and TRBJ2-3; 12 bases align to TRBD2. Germline V gene sequence: CDR1 SGHNT, CDR2 YYREEE (reference sequence). This CDR3 is built from 17 residues. J was trimmed by 6 bases and V by 1 base; bases with no gene match: 9. CDR3 region: CASSLWLAGGPSDTQYF. The CDR3 nucleotides read TGTGCCAGCAGCTTGTGGCTAGCGGGAGGGCCTTCTGATACGCAGTATTTT.

The chain recombines TRBV19 with TRBJ1-5, with 9 bases lining up with TRBD1. Per germline, CDR1 LNHDA and CDR2 SQIVND (reference sequence). The CDR3 has 13 residues. V gave up 6 bases and J gave up 7 bases; unmatched junction bases: 4. Written as DNA, the CDR3 is TGTGCCAGTAGGGGACAGGGATTCCAGCCCCAGCATTTT. Amino acid sequence: CASRGQGFQPQHF.

The genes are TRBV5-1 and TRBJ2-2; TRBD2 matches 9 bases. Germline trimming cut 4 bases from V and 3 bases from J; bases unmatched to any gene: 4. CDR3 length equals 15 residues. Germline CDR1 SGHRS, CDR2 YFSETQ. Written as DNA, the CDR3 is TGCGCCAGCAGCAGGGGACTAGCAGACACCGGGGAGCTGTTTTTT. This sequence encodes CASSRGLADTGELFF.

V is TRBV14 and J is TRBJ2-7; unclear D gene. The CDR3 runs 13 residues. V lost 4 bases and J 2 bases, leaving 9 bases between the germline ends. In germline, CDR1 is SGHDN, CDR2 FVKESK. Here the CDR3 DNA reads TGTGCCAGCAGCCGGGCGCGTCCCTACGAGCAGTACTTC. This gives the protein CASSRARPYEQYF. Based on the CDR3 plus reference TRBV14 and TRBJ2-7, the full variable domain is EAGVTQFPSHSVIEKGQTVTLRCDPISGHDNLYWYRRVMGKEIKFLLHFVKESKQDESGMPNNRFLAERTGGTYSTLKVQPAELEDSGVYFCASSRARPYEQYFGPGTRLTVT.